This note documents a single TCR beta chain sequence. Its antigen is still unknown. This sample was included in a study of shared clonotypes between healthy human individuals. Study-level points and caveats: The naive CD4 repertoires of several donors were compared, and about 5% of clonotypes were shared. How much donors shared clonotypes was expected to be affected by sequencing depth.

The V gene's germline CDR1 is SGHVS and CDR2 FQNEAQ. Deletions cut 2 bases from V and 1 base from J, with 8 bases between. This CDR3 contains 14 residues. An assay was performed, and its level was deep. Data came from immunoSEQ multiplex PCR; TCRdb stores just in-frame clones and leaves some out. The sample has about 2.5 million clones; around 93% are singletons. The rearrangement uses TRBV7-8 and TRBJ1-2, with D uncertain. The sequence was obtained from a young man in good health. Some clones in this sample may be carry-over from other donors' samples. Material for sequencing was naive CD4+ T cells from PBMCs. Subset given: CD45RA+ positively selected. The CDR3 here is CASSLPDYNYGYTF. The CDR3 DNA sequence: TGTGCCAGCAGCTTACCAGACTATAACTATGGCTACACCTTC.